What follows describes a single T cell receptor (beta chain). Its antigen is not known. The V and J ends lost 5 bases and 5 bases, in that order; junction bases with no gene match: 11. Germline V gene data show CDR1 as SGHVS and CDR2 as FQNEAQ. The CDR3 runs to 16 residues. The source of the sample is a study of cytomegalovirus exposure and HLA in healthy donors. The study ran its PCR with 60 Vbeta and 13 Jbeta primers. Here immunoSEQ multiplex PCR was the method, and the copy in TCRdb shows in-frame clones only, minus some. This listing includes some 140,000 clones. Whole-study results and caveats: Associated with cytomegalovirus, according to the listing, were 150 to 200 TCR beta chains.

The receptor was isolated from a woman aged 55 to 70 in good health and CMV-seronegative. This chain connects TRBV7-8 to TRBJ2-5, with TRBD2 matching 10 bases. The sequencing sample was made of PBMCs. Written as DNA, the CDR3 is TGTGCCAGCAGCCGACGGACTAGCGGCCCCGATGAGACCCAGTACTTC. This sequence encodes CASSRRTSGPDETQYF.